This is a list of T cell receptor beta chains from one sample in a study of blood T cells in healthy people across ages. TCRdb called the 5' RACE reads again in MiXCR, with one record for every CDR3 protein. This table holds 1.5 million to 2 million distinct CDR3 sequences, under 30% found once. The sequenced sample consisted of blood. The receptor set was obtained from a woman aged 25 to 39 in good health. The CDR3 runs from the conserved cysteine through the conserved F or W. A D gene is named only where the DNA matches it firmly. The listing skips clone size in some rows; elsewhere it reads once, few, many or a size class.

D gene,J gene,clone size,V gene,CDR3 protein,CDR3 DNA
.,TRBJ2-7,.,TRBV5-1,CASSRGGRGNSEQYF,TGCGCCAGCAGCAGGGGTGGGAGAGGTAACTCCGAGCAGTACTTC
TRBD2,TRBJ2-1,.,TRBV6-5,CASSQGGTSKYNEQFF,TGTGCCAGCAGTCAGGGAGGGACTAGCAAGTACAATGAGCAGTTCTTC
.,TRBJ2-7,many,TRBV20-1,CSATGPGAGDLESSYEQYF,TGCAGTGCTACCGGTCCGGGGGCGGGTGATCTAGAAAGCTCCTACGAGCAGTACTTC
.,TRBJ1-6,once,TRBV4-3,CASSQNLGGDSPLHF,TGCGCCAGCAGCCAGAATTTGGGAGGGGATTCACCCCTCCACTTT
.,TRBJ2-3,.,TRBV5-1,CASSLDVVDTQYF,TGCGCCAGCAGCTTGGACGTAGTAGATACGCAGTATTTT
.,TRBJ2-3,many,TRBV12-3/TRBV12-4,CASTEGVFSTDTQYF,TGTGCCAGCACCGAAGGGGTGTTTAGCACAGATACGCAGTATTTT
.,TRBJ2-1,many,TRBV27,CASTKSPSYNEQFF,TGTGCCAGCACGAAATCGCCCTCCTACAATGAGCAGTTCTTC
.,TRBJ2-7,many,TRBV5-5,CASSYRGEAYYEQYF,TGTGCCAGCAGCTACCGCGGGGAGGCCTACTACGAGCAGTACTTC
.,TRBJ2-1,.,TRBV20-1,CSARDEGVSYNEQFF,TGCAGTGCTAGAGATGAGGGTGTCTCCTACAATGAGCAGTTCTTC
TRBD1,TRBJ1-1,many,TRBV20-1,CSARAETGDTEAFF,TGCAGTGCTAGAGCGGAGACAGGGGACACTGAAGCTTTCTTT
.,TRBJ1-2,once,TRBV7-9,CASSLGPNLYGYTF,TGTGCCAGCAGCTTGGGACCGAATCTCTATGGCTACACCTTC